A single sample gave rise to the 15 T cell receptor beta chains below, sequenced in a study of Graves' ophthalmopathy and Graves' hyperthyroidism. RNA transcripts provided the template for amplifying TCR beta CDR3 regions. After a first-round RT-PCR with HTBI primers, a second-round multiplex PCR was run. TCRdb reprocessed the multiplex PCR reads via MiXCR and lists one record per CDR3 protein. The table includes about 550,000 distinct CDR3 sequences, about 35% detected once. The sample taken for sequencing was peripheral blood or thyroid tissue (not recorded which). All receptors come from an adult man with Graves' hyperthyroidism.

This clonotype was seen at least ten times. The rearrangement links TRBV5-1 to TRBJ2-6, with D possibly being TRBD1 (5 bases). Trimming took off 4 bases at V and 0 bases at J, with 14 bases between the two ends. Germline V gene sequence: CDR1 SGHRS, CDR2 YFSETQ. This CDR3 has 17 amino acids. As DNA, the CDR3 is TGCGCCAGCAGCCCCACCCCGGACAACTCTGGGGCCAACGTCCTGACTTTC. Its translation is CASSPTPDNSGANVLTF. The full variable domain, its missing parts supplied by reference TRBV5-1 and TRBJ2-6, is KAGVTQTPRYLIKTRGQQVTLSCSPISGHRSVSWYQQTPGQGLQFLFEYFSETQRNKGNFPGRFSGRQFSNSRSEMNVSTLELGDSALYLCASSPTPDNSGANVLTFGAGSRLTVL.

V gene TRBV12-3 or TRBV12-4 combines with J gene TRBJ2-6, with D maybe TRBD1 (5 bases). The CDR3 is 14 residues long. V was trimmed by 7 bases and J by 3 bases, leaving 10 bases between them. The CDR3 coding sequence is TGTGCCAGCACGTCAGGGCTTGGGGCCAACGTCCTGACTTTC. Translation gives CASTSGLGANVLTF.

This clonotype was seen repeatedly, ten times or more. V gene TRBV12-3 or TRBV12-4 combines with J gene TRBJ2-2; D might be TRBD1 (6 bases). The CDR3 has 15 residues. Trimming took off 7 bases at V and 2 bases at J, with 14 bases between the two ends. In nucleotides, the CDR3 is TGTGCCAGCATCATGACAGGACCCAACACCGGGGAGCTGTTTTTT. It translates to CASIMTGPNTGELFF.

Comments on this clonotype: One base away lies a much larger clone, so this may be a sequencing read error. The rearrangement uses TRBV7-8 and TRBJ2-2; tentative D call: TRBD2 (6 bases). CDR1 and CDR2 from the germline V gene are SGHVS and FQNEAQ. CDR3 size: 15 residues. CDR3 nucleotides: TGTGCCAGCAGCCTCCACGGGGATGACACCGGGGGGCTGTTTTTT. Amino acid sequence: CASSLHGDDTGGLFF.

In this sample, this clonotype turned up a few times. V is TRBV12-3 or TRBV12-4 and J is TRBJ1-1; 9 positions agree with TRBD1. The CDR3 runs 14 residues. Unmatched junction bases numbered 7, after V lost 6 bases and J lost 5 bases. CDR3 in amino acids: CASSHGQGRTEAFF. The CDR3, as DNA: TGTGCCAGCAGCCACGGACAGGGGAGGACTGAAGCTTTCTTT.

This clonotype has a count of ten or more. The V and J genes are TRBV2 and TRBJ2-5; perhaps TRBD1 as D (7 bases). The CDR3 has 13 residues. CDR1 and CDR2 from the germline V gene are SNHLY and FYNNEI. V was pared by 3 bases and J by 5 bases, with 10 bases between. In nucleotides, the CDR3 is TGTGCCAGCAGTGACAGGGGGAGGGAGACCCAGTACTTC. Translating gives CASSDRGRETQYF.

The table lists this clonotype with many counts. This sequence joins TRBV19 and TRBJ2-7; 8 positions agree with TRBD2. The CDR3 totals 16 residues. Germline V gives CDR1 LNHDA, CDR2 SQIVND (reference sequence). Germline trimming cut 5 bases from V and 0 bases from J; bases unmatched to any gene: 9. The DNA for the CDR3 is TGTGCCAGTAGTGGTACGACTAGCGTAACCTCCTACGAGCAGTACTTC. This gives the protein CASSGTTSVTSYEQYF.

This clonotype was observed at least ten times. V usage is TRBV7-2 and J usage is TRBJ1-4; D gene uncertain. The CDR3 has 17 amino acids. Germline CDR1 and CDR2: SGHTA and FQGNSA. The V end lost 1 base, the J end lost 0 bases, and 12 bases lay between the germline ends. The CDR3 is CASSLDMVGATNEKLFF. The CDR3 nucleotides read TGTGCCAGCAGCTTAGATATGGTGGGAGCAACTAATGAAAAACTGTTTTTT.

This clonotype occurred many times. The V and J genes are TRBV29-1 and TRBJ2-5; a possible D gene is TRBD1 (6 bases). This CDR3 contains 14 residues. V lost 4 bases and J 4 bases, leaving 16 bases between the germline ends. Germline V CDR1 and CDR2: SQVTM, ANQGSEA. The CDR3 is CSVVGQSPRETQYF. The DNA of the CDR3 is TGCAGCGTTGTTGGACAGTCCCCGCGAGAGACCCAGTACTTC.

This clonotype was detected many times. The chain recombines TRBV12-3 or TRBV12-4 with TRBJ2-7; a possible D gene is TRBD1 (5 bases). Trimming removed 3 bases from V and 2 bases from J, with 8 bases in between. CDR3 length: 13 amino acids. Here the CDR3 DNA reads TGTGCCAGCAGTTTTCTGGACACCTACGAGCAGTACTTC. As protein: CASSFLDTYEQYF.

The V call is TRBV7-2, the J call TRBJ2-5; 7 bases line up with TRBD2. CDR1 SGHTA and CDR2 FQGNSA come from the germline V gene. The trim removed 1 base at V and 6 bases at J, leaving 5 bases unmatched. The CDR3 sequence is 14 residues long. The CDR3 sequence: CASSLVGEGKTQYF. CDR3 nucleotide sequence: TGTGCCAGCAGCTTAGTGGGGGAGGGGAAGACCCAGTACTTC.

As regards this clonotype: This sequence may be a read error, since a much larger clone differs from it by one base. This rearrangement joins TRBV19 to TRBJ1-2; 8 nucleotides align to TRBD1. The CDR3 sequence is 15 residues long. The trim removed 5 bases at V and 4 bases at J, leaving 9 bases unmatched. Germline CDR1 and CDR2: LNHDA and SQIVND (reference sequence). The CDR3 reads CASSLSGTGPYGYTF. In DNA, the CDR3 is TGTGCCAGTAGTCTTTCCGGGACAGGCCCCTATGGCTACACCTTC.

This clonotype was detected only once. The chain links TRBV7-3 to TRBJ1-4; D unclear. Germline loops: CDR1 SGHTA, CDR2 FQGTGA. Trimming left V 4 bases short and J 8 bases short, with 11 bases between. The CDR3 covers 13 residues. CDR3 region: CASSSRPGEKLFF. The CDR3 nucleotides read TGTGCCAGCAGCTCGCGACCGGGGGAAAAACTGTTTTTT. Full variable domain (missing parts from reference TRBV7-3 and TRBJ1-4): GAGVSQTPSNKVTEKGKYVELRCDPISGHTALYWYRQSLGQGPEFLIYFQGTGAADDSGLPNDRFFAVRPEGSVSTLKIQRTERGDSAVYLCASSSRPGEKLFFGSGTQLSVL.

This chain connects TRBV12-3 or TRBV12-4 to TRBJ1-1, with a weak D call TRBD1 (6 bases). This CDR3 is built from 16 residues. CDR3: CASGLGWGGYHNEQFF. The CDR3 bases are TGTGCTAGTGGTTTGGGATGGGGGGGCTACCACAATGAGCAGTTCTTT.

This clonotype was seen just once. A much larger clone differs from this one at a single base, so this may be a read error. The rearrangement joins TRBV5-1 to TRBJ2-5; tentative D call: TRBD1 (6 bases). The CDR3 runs to 15 residues. Germline lookup yields CDR1 SGHRS and CDR2 YFSETQ. CDR3 region: CASSPGQRSQEAQYF. In DNA, the CDR3 is TGCGCCAGCAGCCCAGGACAGCGTTCCCAAGAGGCCCAGTACTTC.